These 23 T cell receptor beta chains were all obtained from the same sample, sequenced in a study of cytomegalovirus exposure and HLA in healthy donors (dated by TCRdb to 2017 to 2019). To prepare the library, the immunoSEQ multiplex PCR assay was applied. For the multiplex PCR, a mixture combining 60 forward primers for TCR Vbeta segments and 13 reverse primers for TCR Jbeta segments was used. The table comes from immuneACCESS by way of TCRdb, which keeps in-frame sequences with V and J called. Part of the clones is missing from these tables; in studies checked, under half for an unresolved V gene and the rest for unknown reasons. The sample table records around 190,000 clones; around 75% of these occur just once. Approximately 2.9% of the sample comes from the top ten. The sample was PBMCs. Receptors originate from a female donor in good health and CMV-seronegative.

The gene calls are TRBV9 and TRBJ1-2; tentative D call: TRBD1 (6 bases). The V gene lost 4 bases and the J gene lost 0 bases, with 16 bases spanning the gap. CDR1 and CDR2 (germline): SGDLS, YYNGEE. The CDR3 covers 16 residues. The CDR3 loop reads CASSKGGAEANYGYTF. The DNA for the CDR3 is TGTGCCAGCAGCAAAGGGGGGGCAGAAGCTAACTATGGCTACACCTTC.

This clone was seen only a few times. The chain is built from TRBV5-1 and TRBJ2-3; TRBD1 agrees at 8 bases. The V gene's germline CDR1 is SGHRS and CDR2 YFSETQ. J gave up 0 bases and V 4 bases, and 7 bases lay outside the gene matches. The CDR3 is made up of 16 amino acids. The CDR3 DNA follows: TGCGCCAGCAGCCCGAGACAGGGGATTAGCACAGATACGCAGTATTTT. Its translation: CASSPRQGISTDTQYF.

This rearrangement joins TRBV5-1 to TRBJ1-1; tentatively, D is TRBD1 (5 bases). The CDR3 consists of 15 residues. Trimming shortened V by 3 bases and J by 4 bases, and 16 bases separated the two germline ends. Germline V gene lookup returns CDR1 SGHRS and CDR2 YFSETQ. CDR3 region: CASSSLSGGGTEAFF. The CDR3 DNA is TGCGCCAGCAGCTCTCTCTCGGGCGGGGGCACTGAAGCTTTCTTT.

This chain connects TRBV7-9 to TRBJ2-7; 7 nucleotides line up with TRBD1. Trimming at V came to 5 bases and at J to 2 bases, leaving 6 bases not matched to a gene. Germline lookup yields CDR1 SEHNR and CDR2 FQNEAQ (reference sequence). CDR3 length equals 14 residues. CDR3 amino acids: CASSRPGTAYEQYF. As DNA, the CDR3 is TGTGCCAGCAGCCGTCCCGGGACAGCCTACGAGCAGTACTTC. Full variable domain (outside the CDR3, taken from reference TRBV7-9 and TRBJ2-7): DTGVSQNPRHKITKRGQNVTFRCDPISEHNRLYWYRQTLGQGPEFLTYFQNEAQLEKSRLLSDRFSAERPKGSFSTLEIQRTEQGDSAMYLCASSRPGTAYEQYFGPGTRLTVT.

The gene calls are TRBV4-3 and TRBJ2-1, with TRBD2 as a possible D gene (6 bases). Trimming left V 4 bases short and J 7 bases short, with 14 bases between. Looked up from germline, CDR1 is LGHNA and CDR2 is YSLEER. The CDR3 runs to 14 residues. CDR3 region: CASSRGSGRNEQFF. As DNA, the CDR3 is TGCGCCAGCAGCCGAGGCTCGGGGAGGAATGAGCAGTTCTTC.

Concerning this clone itself: One end of the junction varies from germline; a read error may be responsible. The chain links TRBV9 to TRBJ2-7; 9 bases fit TRBD1. The germline gives CDR1 SGDLS, CDR2 YYNGEE. CDR3 length: 15 residues. CDR3 sequence: CAGSGGTGFYYEQYF. DNA of the CDR3: TGTGCCGGCAGCGGAGGGACAGGGTTTTACTACGAGCAGTACTTC.

The chain is built from TRBV6-5 and TRBJ2-5; TRBD1 matches at 8 bases. This CDR3 has 15 residues. The V segment lost 4 bases and the J segment 4 bases; nucleotides outside the gene matches: 8. The V gene's germline CDR1 is MNHEY and CDR2 SVGAGI. The CDR3 DNA follows: TGTGCCAGCAGTTCCTCAGGGGGCAGAGGAGAGACCCAGTACTTC. Encoded protein: CASSSSGGRGETQYF.

V gene TRBV2 combines with J gene TRBJ2-2; no clear D gene. Germline values: CDR1 SNHLY, CDR2 FYNNEI. The CDR3 consists of 15 residues. Trimming took 3 bases from V and 4 from J, leaving 12 bases between them. The CDR3 DNA reads as TGTGCCAGCAGTGACCCCAGACTTGGCACCGGGGAGCTGTTTTTT. Its translation is CASSDPRLGTGELFF.

The chain carries TRBV5-1 and TRBJ2-5, with TRBD2 identical over 14 bases. Trimming took 4 bases from V and 5 from J; bases not matched to a gene: 10. The CDR3 is 17 residues long. The germline gives CDR1 SGHRS, CDR2 YFSETQ. The CDR3 protein is CASSAGLAGATLETQYF. The CDR3 bases are TGCGCCAGCAGCGCGGGACTAGCGGGGGCGACCTTGGAGACCCAGTACTTC.

This clone has only a few counts. This sequence joins TRBV15 and TRBJ2-7; the match to TRBD2 covers 8 bases. CDR3 size: 15 residues. With V trimmed by 1 base and J by 1 base, 3 bases remained unmatched. CDR1 and CDR2 from the germline V gene are LNHNV and YYDKDF (reference sequence). CDR3 nucleotides: TGTGCCACCAGCAGAGCGGTAGCGGGGTCCTACGAGCAGTACTTC. Translating gives CATSRAVAGSYEQYF.

The chain has TRBV5-1 and TRBJ2-1, with 8 bases lining up with TRBD1. Germline-derived CDR1 and CDR2 are SGHRS and YFSETQ. After removal of 0 bases from V and 4 bases from J, the junction contained 3 bases not matched to a gene. The CDR3 contains 15 residues. DNA of the CDR3: TGCGCCAGCAGCTTGGAGGGACAGGTTTACAATGAGCAGTTCTTC. Translating it yields CASSLEGQVYNEQFF.

This rearrangement joins TRBV27 to TRBJ2-5, with 12 bases that match TRBD2. The ends lost 6 bases at V and 4 bases at J; junction bases unmatched: 6. The V gene's germline CDR1 is MNHEY and CDR2 SMNVEV (reference sequence). This CDR3 is 15 amino acids long. The CDR3 coding sequence is TGTGCCAGCAGCCAAAGGGGACTAGCGGGAGAGACCCAGTACTTC. Its protein is CASSQRGLAGETQYF.

V is TRBV19 and J is TRBJ1-2, with D perhaps matching TRBD1 (5 bases). The CDR3 has 15 amino acids. The V end was cut by 7 bases, the J end by 1 base, with 16 bases between. Germline V gene lookup returns CDR1 LNHDA and CDR2 SQIVND (reference sequence). This chain's CDR3 is CASTIGSTDNYGYTF. CDR3 sequence (DNA): TGTGCCAGTACGATCGGATCGACAGATAACTATGGCTACACCTTC.

V is TRBV6-1 and J is TRBJ2-1, with 8 bases matching TRBD1. This CDR3 region has 13 residues. Germline V gives CDR1 MNHNS, CDR2 SASEGT. V lost 4 bases, J lost 9 bases, and 5 bases stayed unmatched. The CDR3 DNA reads TGTGCCAGCAGTGTCGACAGGGGCGGTGAGCAGTTCTTC. It is translated as CASSVDRGGEQFF.

In its sample, this clone was seen a few times. This rearrangement joins TRBV4-1 to TRBJ1-1; D remains unclear. V was pared by 4 bases and J by 2 bases, with 2 bases between. Germline-derived CDR1 and CDR2 are MGHRA and YSYEKL. This CDR3 has 11 amino acids. The CDR3: CASSLNTEAFF. The CDR3, as DNA: TGCGCCAGCAGCCTAAACACTGAAGCTTTCTTT.

The count of this clone is one. The chain has TRBV5-6 and TRBJ1-4, with TRBD1 as a possible D gene (6 bases). V was shortened by 4 bases and J by 8 bases, with 18 bases between the two germline ends. The germline V gene encodes CDR1 SGHDT and CDR2 YYEEEE. The CDR3 totals 15 residues. CDR3 in DNA: TGTGCCAGCAGCCCCGGACAGACCCGATACGAAAAACTGTTTTTT. As protein: CASSPGQTRYEKLFF.

In its sample, this clone was seen a few times. J is TRBJ2-7 and V is TRBV6-1; TRBD1 might be the D (5 bases). V gave up 5 bases and J gave up 3 bases, with 11 bases separating them. Per germline, CDR1 MNHNS and CDR2 SASEGT. The CDR3 is made up of 13 amino acids. The CDR3 loop reads CASSQGQDYEQYF. The CDR3 region has the DNA TGTGCCAGCAGTCAGGGTCAGGACTACGAGCAGTACTTC.

V gene TRBV7-9 combines with J gene TRBJ2-7; 11 bases agree with TRBD2. Germline CDR1 is SEHNR and CDR2 is FQNEAQ (reference sequence). The V segment lost 3 bases and the J segment 0 bases; nucleotides outside the gene matches: 10. The CDR3 is 18 residues long. CDR3 in amino acids: CASSFGLAGGPFSYEQYF. The CDR3 DNA reads TGTGCCAGCAGCTTTGGGCTAGCGGGGGGCCCCTTCTCCTACGAGCAGTACTTC.

This clone was seen only once. The chain joins TRBV7-2 to TRBJ2-1; 7 nucleotides match TRBD2. This CDR3 contains 15 residues. V trimming: 7 bases; J trimming: 4 bases; junction bases outside the gene matches: 10. Germline lookup yields CDR1 SGHTA and CDR2 FQGNSA. The CDR3 loop reads CASILMGTIYNEQFF. The CDR3 region has the DNA TGTGCCAGCATACTAATGGGGACTATATACAATGAGCAGTTCTTC. Complete variable domain (other parts from reference TRBV7-2 and TRBJ2-1): GAGVSQSPSNKVTEKGKDVELRCDPISGHTALYWYRQSLGQGLEFLIYFQGNSAPDKSGLPSDRFSAERTGGSVSTLTIQRTQQEDSAVYLCASILMGTIYNEQFFGPGTRLTVL.

There are a few counts of this clone. The chain joins TRBV6-6 to TRBJ2-5; a weak D match, TRBD2 (6 bases). Germline V gene data show CDR1 as MNHNY and CDR2 as SVGAGI (reference sequence). The V and J ends lost 4 bases and 1 base respectively, with 10 bases between them. This CDR3 is built from 14 residues. In DNA, the CDR3 is TGTGCCAGCAGTTGGGCCGGGGGCCAAGAGACCCAGTACTTC. It is translated as CASSWAGGQETQYF.

The sample holds one count of this clone. This chain connects TRBV6-5 to TRBJ2-3; D is possibly TRBD1 (5 bases). CDR3 length: 15 amino acids. The germline V and J ends were trimmed by 5 bases and 0 bases, with 12 bases remaining between them. Germline CDR1 MNHEY, CDR2 SVGAGI. CDR3 sequence: CASSPRQSSTDTQYF. In DNA form, the CDR3 reads TGTGCCAGCAGTCCCAGACAGTCTAGCACAGATACGCAGTATTTT.

The chain couples TRBV5-6 to TRBJ1-1; 9 nucleotides match TRBD1. CDR3 length: 15 amino acids. The V segment lost 4 bases and the J segment 4 bases; nucleotides outside the gene matches: 8. Germline V gene sequence: CDR1 SGHDT, CDR2 YYEEEE. CDR3 in DNA: TGTGCCAGCAGCCGAACACAGGGGGCCCGCACTGAAGCTTTCTTT. It is translated as CASSRTQGARTEAFF.

The chain employs TRBV18 and TRBJ1-2; D perhaps matches TRBD1 (5 bases). The V end was cut by 0 bases, the J end by 4 bases, with 15 bases between. Germline V gene data show CDR1 as KGHSH and CDR2 as LQKENI. The CDR3 contains 16 residues. This CDR3 reads CASSPPPGGLSYGYTF. CDR3 nucleotide sequence: TGTGCCAGCTCACCACCGCCGGGGGGATTAAGCTATGGCTACACCTTC.